These 28 T cell receptor beta chains were sequenced from one sample in a study of a mutant IDH1 vaccine in newly diagnosed glioma listed by TCRdb under 2021. These receptors' antigens are unknown. Libraries were constructed by the immunoSEQ multiplex PCR assay. TCRdb provides this immuneACCESS table in a form limited to in-frame rearrangements. Some clones are lacking; in checked studies, under half of them reflect an unresolved V gene, and why the rest are absent is not known. The sample includes about 54,000 clones, with around 84% observed a single time. Clones ranked in the top ten supply around 3.9% of the sample. Taken with the paper, the label for time point translates to: week 35, safety follow-up. Each vaccine dose, consisting of 300 ug of a 20-mer mutant IDH1 peptide in Montanide, was administered subcutaneously with topical imiquimod. Specimen: PBMCs, collected from a glioma patient whose treatment included an IDH1 peptide vaccine. These receptors were obtained from a woman aged 18-29 years with glioma.

The chain joins TRBV4-1 to TRBJ1-4; no clear D gene. This CDR3 is 20 amino acids long. Germline V lookup: CDR1 MGHRA, CDR2 YSYEKL. Trimming stripped 2 bases from V and 0 bases from J, with 22 bases between. The CDR3 sequence: CASSQLFTPPALATNEKLFF. Written as DNA, the CDR3 is TGCGCCAGCAGCCAACTTTTCACCCCGCCAGCTTTAGCAACTAATGAAAAACTGTTTTTT.

The rearrangement links TRBV5-6 to TRBJ1-2; TRBD1 matches 10 bases. The CDR3 extends over 16 amino acids. Trimming took 0 bases from V and 5 from J; bases not matched to a gene: 7. Germline V gene data show CDR1 as SGHDT and CDR2 as YYEEEE. The CDR3 here is CASSLGGGQGQYGYTF. CDR3 DNA: TGTGCCAGCAGCTTGGGCGGGGGACAGGGGCAATATGGCTACACCTTC.

This chain uses TRBV12-2 with TRBJ2-6; TRBD2, the table's D call, was not compared with the DNA. TRBV12-2 is noted as a pseudogene. This CDR3 is built from 16 residues. The CDR3 DNA reads as TGTGCAAGTCGCCTGACGCCCGGGGTAAGGGCCAACGTCCTGACTTTC. Encoded protein: CASRLTPGVRANVLTF.

In DNA form, the CDR3 reads TGTGCCAGCTCACGGGAGCGGCTAGCTCCTGTCGAGACCCAGTACTTC. Encoded protein: CASSRERLAPVETQYF. This chain uses TRBV18 with TRBJ2-5, with D maybe TRBD2 (5 bases). The V end lost 4 bases, the J end lost 5 bases, and 20 bases lay between the germline ends. The CDR3 consists of 16 residues. Per the germline V gene, CDR1 is KGHSH and CDR2 is LQKENI.

V and J are TRBV4-2 and TRBJ2-3, with 9 nucleotides matching TRBD2. In germline, CDR1 is LGHNA, CDR2 YNFKEQ. The CDR3 has 15 amino acids. The J segment lost 2 bases and the V segment lost 8 bases, leaving 8 bases of the junction unmatched. In DNA, the CDR3 is TGTGCCAGCCGTATAGCGGGGGCCTCCACAGATACGCAGTATTTT. It is translated as CASRIAGASTDTQYF.

This chain connects TRBV4-3 to TRBJ2-3; D remains unclear. Trimming took off 0 bases at V and 0 bases at J, with 7 bases between the two ends. The germline V gene encodes CDR1 LGHNA and CDR2 YSLEER. This CDR3 is built from 15 residues. CDR3 DNA: TGCGCCAGCAGCCAAGACTACCACAGCACAGATACGCAGTATTTT. Translating it yields CASSQDYHSTDTQYF.

The V call is TRBV5-1, the J call TRBJ2-3; D not certain. Germline V CDR1 and CDR2: SGHRS, YFSETQ. V was clipped by 3 bases and J by 5 bases, with 7 bases between them. The CDR3 runs to 12 residues. Here the CDR3 DNA reads TGCGCCAGCAGCTCCGAGATAGATACGCAGTATTTT. Translating gives CASSSEIDTQYF.

Note on this clone: Compared with germline, one end of the junction differs, possibly owing to a read error. The chain is built from TRBV18 and TRBJ1-1, with a possible D match to TRBD1 (6 bases). CDR1 and CDR2 from the germline V gene are KGHSH and LQKENI. This CDR3 spans 15 amino acids. CDR3 sequence reads: CASSPRQVRNTEAFF. The CDR3 DNA reads TGTGCCAGCTCCCCACGACAGGTCCGGAACACTGAAGCTTTCTTT.

This clone was picked up a small number of times. This chain joins TRBV6-1 and TRBJ1-1; D call uncertain. Germline CDR1 and CDR2: MNHNS and SASEGT. V lost 2 bases, J lost 5 bases, and 6 bases lay in between. This CDR3 is 12 amino acids long. The CDR3 region is CASSEISTEAFF. CDR3 coding DNA: TGTGCCAGCAGTGAAATTTCTACTGAAGCTTTCTTT.

This chain uses TRBV5-6 with TRBJ1-3; D remains unclear. Germline loops: CDR1 SGHDT, CDR2 YYEEEE. The CDR3 sequence is 14 residues long. Trimming stripped 4 bases from V and 2 bases from J, with 10 bases between. The DNA for the CDR3 is TGTGCCAGCAGCCCCGGACCGGCTGGAAACACCATATATTTT. Protein sequence: CASSPGPAGNTIYF.

The chain uses TRBV5-1 and TRBJ1-1; perhaps TRBD1 as D (6 bases). Trimming removed 5 bases at V and 4 bases at J, with 21 bases between. CDR1 and CDR2 from the germline V gene are SGHRS and YFSETQ. The CDR3 length is 16 residues. CDR3 in amino acids: CASSLESGARGTEAFF. CDR3 nucleotides: TGCGCCAGCAGTCTCGAGTCAGGGGCGCGGGGCACTGAAGCTTTCTTT.

The chain links TRBV11-1 to TRBJ2-4, with TRBD1 identical over 11 bases. This CDR3 is built from 16 residues. Looked up from germline, CDR1 is SGHAT and CDR2 is FQDESV (reference sequence). V lost 4 bases and J lost 1; bases outside the gene matches: 3. The CDR3 DNA sequence: TGTGCCAGCAGCTCCCGGGACAGGGGGGCCAAAAACATTCAGTACTTC. This sequence encodes CASSSRDRGAKNIQYF.

This chain uses TRBV27 with TRBJ1-2, with TRBD1 matching 7 bases. After removal of 5 bases from V and 4 bases from J, the junction contained 13 bases not matched to a gene. CDR3 size: 16 residues. Germline CDR1 and CDR2: MNHEY and SMNVEV (reference sequence). CDR3: CASSPTTGSGPYGYTF. The CDR3 DNA follows: TGTGCCAGCAGTCCCACGACAGGGTCGGGGCCCTATGGCTACACCTTC.

The CDR3 is CASSIGSGYEQFF. DNA of the CDR3: TGTGCCAGTAGTATAGGCTCAGGCTATGAGCAGTTCTTC. V usage is TRBV19 and J usage is TRBJ2-1; D unclear. V lost 1 base and J 8 bases, leaving 9 bases between the germline ends. The length of the CDR3 is 13 residues. Germline lookup yields CDR1 LNHDA and CDR2 SQIVND (reference sequence).

This clone was counted a single time. CDR3 amino acids: CASSQNRGGYTF. CDR3 nucleotides: TGTGCCAGCAGCCAGAACAGGGGGGGCTACACCTTC. The chain carries TRBV4-2 and TRBJ1-2; 8 bases are a match to TRBD1. The germline V gene has CDR1 LGHNA and CDR2 YNFKEQ. This CDR3 comprises 12 residues. V gave up 3 bases and J gave up 8 bases; unmatched junction bases: 2.

This clone came up a few times. The V call is TRBV7-9, the J call TRBJ1-1; 9 positions agree with TRBD1. Germline CDR1 is SEHNR and CDR2 is FQNEAQ (reference sequence). CDR3 length equals 17 residues. The V gene end was trimmed by 5 bases and the J gene end by 0 bases; junction bases not matched to a gene: 10. The CDR3 DNA follows: TGTGCCAGCAGCCCGTGGGGGACAGGGTATCTGAACACTGAAGCTTTCTTT. Translation gives CASSPWGTGYLNTEAFF.

The rearrangement links TRBV5-6 to TRBJ2-7; 10 nucleotides align to TRBD2. Germline-derived CDR1 and CDR2 are SGHDT and YYEEEE. CDR3 size: 14 residues. V lost 7 bases and J lost 1; bases outside the gene matches: 5. CDR3 loop: CASGIAGGSYEQYF. Here the CDR3 DNA reads TGTGCCAGCGGGATAGCGGGAGGATCCTACGAGCAGTACTTC.

The chain is built from TRBV5-6 and TRBJ2-1; D is possibly TRBD1 (6 bases). V was shortened by 4 bases and J by 6 bases, with 11 bases between the two germline ends. CDR3 size: 13 residues. Germline V gene sequence: CDR1 SGHDT, CDR2 YYEEEE. CDR3 in amino acids: CASSGIQGNEQFF. The CDR3 bases are TGTGCCAGCAGCGGTATACAGGGCAATGAGCAGTTCTTC.

This clone was seen a single time. This sequence joins TRBV2 and TRBJ2-5; D is unclear. V was clipped by 3 bases and J by 4 bases, with 9 bases between them. CDR3 size: 13 residues. Germline-derived CDR1 and CDR2 are SNHLY and FYNNEI. Here the CDR3 DNA reads TGTGCCAGCAGTGATGGGCCCCCAGAGACCCAGTACTTC. Residues: CASSDGPPETQYF. The complete variable domain, with remaining parts taken from reference TRBV2 and TRBJ2-5, reads EPEVTQTPSHQVTQMGQEVILRCVPISNHLYFYWYRQILGQKVEFLVSFYNNEISEKSEIFDDQFSVERPDGSNFTLKIRSTKLEDSAMYFCASSDGPPETQYFGPGTRLLVL.

The chain employs TRBV10-2 and TRBJ2-7, with TRBD2 matching 10 bases. The CDR3 has 13 amino acids. V was pared by 10 bases and J by 5 bases, with 8 bases of the junction left unmatched. In germline, CDR1 is WSHSY, CDR2 SAAADI. CDR3 in DNA: TGCGCCACCTTACTAGCGGGAAGGCACGAGCAGTACTTC. It codes for CATLLAGRHEQYF.

This rearrangement joins TRBV9 to TRBJ2-7; TRBD1 agrees at 9 bases. CDR1 and CDR2 from the germline V gene are SGDLS and YYNGEE. V gave up 4 bases and J gave up 6 bases; unmatched junction bases: 8. The CDR3 has 14 residues. This CDR3 reads CASSFDQTGGEQYF. The CDR3 nucleotides read TGTGCCAGCAGCTTTGATCAGACAGGGGGCGAGCAGTACTTC.

The chain is built from TRBV29-1 and TRBJ1-2; 8 bases map to TRBD1. This CDR3 comprises 12 residues. Germline CDR1 reads SQVTM; CDR2 reads ANQGSEA. V lost 6 bases to trimming and J lost 8 bases; unmatched junction nucleotides: 8. CDR3 sequence: CSVTGQGSGYTF. As DNA, the CDR3 is TGCAGCGTGACAGGACAGGGTAGCGGCTACACCTTC.

The V call is TRBV4-2, the J call TRBJ2-2, with 8 bases lining up with TRBD2. Germline loops: CDR1 LGHNA, CDR2 YNFKEQ. V was pared by 4 bases and J by 1 base, with 5 bases of the junction left unmatched. The CDR3 has 16 residues. CDR3 nucleotides: TGTGCCAGCAGCCGCGTAGCGGGACTGAACACCGGGGAGCTGTTTTTT. Translating it yields CASSRVAGLNTGELFF.

This chain uses TRBV7-8 with TRBJ1-6; 10 bases agree with TRBD1. The CDR3 spans 14 residues. Germline V gene lookup returns CDR1 SGHVS and CDR2 FQNEAQ. V dropped 4 bases and J dropped 13; count of bases not matched to a gene: 7. The CDR3 here is CASSWGTGEEPLHF. The CDR3 DNA follows: TGTGCCAGCAGCTGGGGGACAGGGGAAGAGCCCCTCCACTTT.

The chain couples TRBV4-1 to TRBJ1-2, with D perhaps matching TRBD1 (5 bases). V lost 1 base and J 2 bases, leaving 11 bases between the germline ends. The CDR3 spans 15 residues. Germline CDR1 and CDR2: MGHRA and YSYEKL. CDR3 sequence: CASSQAGGANYGYTF. Here the CDR3 DNA reads TGCGCCAGCAGCCAAGCGGGTGGGGCCAACTATGGCTACACCTTC.

This clone has just a few counts. The V and J genes are TRBV19 and TRBJ2-3; 8 nucleotides align to TRBD2. V shed 2 bases, J shed 6 bases, and the junction held 4 bases outside the gene matches. Germline loops: CDR1 LNHDA, CDR2 SQIVND (reference sequence). The CDR3 runs to 14 residues. CDR3 nucleotides: TGTGCCAGTAGTATATCCGGGAGGGCCGATACGCAGTATTTT. Protein product: CASSISGRADTQYF.

The chain has TRBV19 and TRBJ1-2; D not resolved. The V gene's germline CDR1 is LNHDA and CDR2 SQIVND (reference sequence). The CDR3 covers 13 residues. Trimming pared 6 bases from V and 4 bases from J, leaving 12 bases between. CDR3 sequence reads: CASSLRALYGYTF. CDR3 bases: TGTGCCAGTAGCCTTCGAGCTCTCTATGGCTACACCTTC.

V is TRBV7-3 and J is TRBJ1-4, with 8 bases that match TRBD1. Germline CDR1 and CDR2: SGHTA and FQGTGA. V lost 2 bases, J lost 8 bases, and 4 bases stayed unmatched. CDR3 length equals 14 residues. The CDR3 sequence: CASSLSGGGEKLFF. The CDR3 nucleotides read TGTGCCAGCAGCTTATCAGGGGGCGGGGAAAAACTGTTTTTT.